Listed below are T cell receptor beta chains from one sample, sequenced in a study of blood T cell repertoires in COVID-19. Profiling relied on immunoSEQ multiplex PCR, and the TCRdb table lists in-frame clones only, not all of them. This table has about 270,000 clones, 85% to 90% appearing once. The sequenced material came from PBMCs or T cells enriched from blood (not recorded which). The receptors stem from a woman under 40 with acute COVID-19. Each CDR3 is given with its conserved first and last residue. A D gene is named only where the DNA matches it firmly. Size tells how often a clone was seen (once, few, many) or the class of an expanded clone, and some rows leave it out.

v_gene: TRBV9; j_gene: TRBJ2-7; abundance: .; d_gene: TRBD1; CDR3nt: TGTGCCAGCAGCTCCGGGACAGCAATATACGAGCAGTACTTC; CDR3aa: CASSSGTAIYEQYF
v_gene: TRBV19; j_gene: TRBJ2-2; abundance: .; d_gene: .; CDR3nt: TGTGCCAGTAGTATAAAGGGGGACAACACCGGGGAGCTGTTTTTT; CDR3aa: CASSIKGDNTGELFF
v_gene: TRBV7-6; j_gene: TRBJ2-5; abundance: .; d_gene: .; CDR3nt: TGTGCCAGCAGCTTAGCGCCGCAGGGAGAGACCCAGTACTTC; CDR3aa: CASSLAPQGETQYF
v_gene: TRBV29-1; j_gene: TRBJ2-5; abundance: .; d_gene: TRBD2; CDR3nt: TGCAGCGTTGAAGTTCAACGACTAGCCCAAGAGACCCAGTACTTC; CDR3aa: CSVEVQRLAQETQYF
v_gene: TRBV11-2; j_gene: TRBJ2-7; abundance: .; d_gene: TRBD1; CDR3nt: TGTGCCAGCAGCAGGGGGACAGCCTCAAGCTCCTACGAGCAGTACTTC; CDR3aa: CASSRGTASSSYEQYF
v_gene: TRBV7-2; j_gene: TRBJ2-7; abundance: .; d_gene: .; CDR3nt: TGTGCCAGCAGCCCCGCCTACGAGCAGTACTTC; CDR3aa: CASSPAYEQYF
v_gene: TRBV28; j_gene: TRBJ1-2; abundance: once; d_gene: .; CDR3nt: TGTGCCAGCAGCCTCCGGACAGCAACCTATGGCTACACCTTC; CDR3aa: CASSLRTATYGYTF
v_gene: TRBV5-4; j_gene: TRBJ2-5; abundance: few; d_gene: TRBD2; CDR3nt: TGTGCCAGCAGCGGGAAGACTAGCGGGAGCTTGGAGACCCAGTACTTC; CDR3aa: CASSGKTSGSLETQYF
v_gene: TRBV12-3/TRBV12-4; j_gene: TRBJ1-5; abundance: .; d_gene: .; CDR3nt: TGTGCCAGCGGACGGGATAATCAGCCCCAGCATTTT; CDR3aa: CASGRDNQPQHF
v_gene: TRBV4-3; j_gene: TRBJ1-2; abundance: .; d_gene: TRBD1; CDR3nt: TGCGCCAGCAGCCCGCCCGGGACAGGGGAGGATGGCTACACCTTC; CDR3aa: CASSPPGTGEDGYTF
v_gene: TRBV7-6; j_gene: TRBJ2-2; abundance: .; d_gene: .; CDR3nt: TGTGCCAGCAGCTTTGGGAGTACCGGGGAGCTGTTTTTT; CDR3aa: CASSFGSTGELFF
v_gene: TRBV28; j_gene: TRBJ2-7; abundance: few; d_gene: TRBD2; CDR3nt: TGTGCCAGCACCCGTAGCGGGTCAATCTCCTACGAGCAGTACTTC; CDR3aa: CASTRSGSISYEQYF
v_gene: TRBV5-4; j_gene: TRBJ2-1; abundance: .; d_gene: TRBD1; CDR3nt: TGTGCCAGCAGCCTCTCCCCGGGACAGGGCTACAATGAGCAGTTCTTC; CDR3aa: CASSLSPGQGYNEQFF
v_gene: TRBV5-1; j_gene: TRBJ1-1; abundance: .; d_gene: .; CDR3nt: TGCGCCAGCAGGCTGGGAGGCACTGAAGCTTTCTTT; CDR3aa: CASRLGGTEAFF
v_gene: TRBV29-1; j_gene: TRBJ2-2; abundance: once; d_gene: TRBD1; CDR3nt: TGCAGCGTTGAAGGGTCCAGGGGGCCCACCGGGGAGCTGTTTTTT; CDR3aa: CSVEGSRGPTGELFF
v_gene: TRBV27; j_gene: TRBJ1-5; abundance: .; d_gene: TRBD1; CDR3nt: TGTGCCAGCAGTTTATGGGGGGCAGGGGGCCATCAGCCCCAGCATTTT; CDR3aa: CASSLWGAGGHQPQHF
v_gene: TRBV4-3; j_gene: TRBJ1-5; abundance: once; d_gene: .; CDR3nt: TGCGCCAGCAGCCAAGATGGGGTCCCGGGGCAGCCCCAGCATTTT; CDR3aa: CASSQDGVPGQPQHF
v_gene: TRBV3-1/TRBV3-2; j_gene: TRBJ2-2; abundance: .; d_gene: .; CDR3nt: TGTGCCAGCAGCCAATTTCAGAAGGAGCTGTTTTTT; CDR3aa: CASSQFQKELFF
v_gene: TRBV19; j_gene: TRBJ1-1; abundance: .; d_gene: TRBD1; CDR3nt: TGTGCCAGTAGCGGGACAGGGGGCACTGAAGCTTTCTTT; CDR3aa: CASSGTGGTEAFF
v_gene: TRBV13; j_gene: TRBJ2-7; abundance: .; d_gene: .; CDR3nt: TGTGCCAGCAGCTTAGGGGGGTCGGGAGCCGTCTACGAGCAGTACTTC; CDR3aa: CASSLGGSGAVYEQYF
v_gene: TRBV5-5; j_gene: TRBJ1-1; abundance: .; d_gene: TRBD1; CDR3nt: TGTGCCAGCAGCATGCTAACAGGGGGCTATGGGACTGAAGCTTTCTTT; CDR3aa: CASSMLTGGYGTEAFF
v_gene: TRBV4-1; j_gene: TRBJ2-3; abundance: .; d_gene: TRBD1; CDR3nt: TGCGCCAGCAGCCACCCCGGGACAGGCACAGATACGCAGTATTTT; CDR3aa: CASSHPGTGTDTQYF
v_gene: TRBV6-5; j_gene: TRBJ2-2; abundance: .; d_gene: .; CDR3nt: TGTGCCAGCAGTAACGGGTACTCAAACACCGGGGAGCTGTTTTTT; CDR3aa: CASSNGYSNTGELFF
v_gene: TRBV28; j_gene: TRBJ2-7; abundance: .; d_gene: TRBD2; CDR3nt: TGTGCCATCGAAGAAGGACTAGCGGGAGACCAGCAGTACTTC; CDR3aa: CAIEEGLAGDQQYF
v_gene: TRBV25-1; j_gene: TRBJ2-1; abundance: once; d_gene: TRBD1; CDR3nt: TGTGCCAGCAGTCGACAGGGTGAGCAGTTCTTC; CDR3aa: CASSRQGEQFF
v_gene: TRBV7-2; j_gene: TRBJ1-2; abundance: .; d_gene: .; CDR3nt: TGTGCCAGCAGCCCCGGGGTAGGAGGCTACACCTTC; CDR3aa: CASSPGVGGYTF
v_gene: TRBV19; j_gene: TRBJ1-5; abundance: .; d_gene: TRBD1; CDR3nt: TGTGCCAGTAGTTCGACAGGGCCCAATCAGCCCCAGCATTTT; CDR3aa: CASSSTGPNQPQHF
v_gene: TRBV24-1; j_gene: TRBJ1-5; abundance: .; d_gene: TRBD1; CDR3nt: TGTGCCACCAGTGAACGGACAGGGCCGGGAAATCAGCCCCAGCATTTT; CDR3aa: CATSERTGPGNQPQHF
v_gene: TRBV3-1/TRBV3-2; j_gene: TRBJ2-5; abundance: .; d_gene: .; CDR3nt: TGTGCCAGCAGTCGATTTAAACAGGGACAAGAGACCCAGTACTTC; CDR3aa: CASSRFKQGQETQYF
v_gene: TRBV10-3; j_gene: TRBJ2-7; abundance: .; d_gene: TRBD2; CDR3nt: TGTGCCATCAGTGAGCTAGCGGGAGGAACCTACGAGCAGTACTTC; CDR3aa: CAISELAGGTYEQYF
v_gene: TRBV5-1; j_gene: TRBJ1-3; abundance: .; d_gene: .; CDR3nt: TGCGCCAGCAGCTCCTTTGACACCGGCTCTGGAAACACCATATATTTT; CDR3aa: CASSSFDTGSGNTIYF
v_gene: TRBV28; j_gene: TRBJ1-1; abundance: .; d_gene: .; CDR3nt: TGTGCCAGCAGTTTTGTAGAAGGGGCGAGAACTGAAGCTTTCTTT; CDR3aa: CASSFVEGARTEAFF
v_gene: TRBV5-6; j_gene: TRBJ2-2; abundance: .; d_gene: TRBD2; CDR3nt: TGTGCCAGCAGCTTACCGGGACTAGACACCGGGGAGCTGTTTTTT; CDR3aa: CASSLPGLDTGELFF
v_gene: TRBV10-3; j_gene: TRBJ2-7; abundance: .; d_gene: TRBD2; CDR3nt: TGTGCCACCCGCGGGGTTGGGCGGGAGGATGGCGAGCAGTACTTC; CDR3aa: CATRGVGREDGEQYF
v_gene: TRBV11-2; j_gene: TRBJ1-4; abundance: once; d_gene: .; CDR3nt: TGTGCCAGCAGCTTGCGGACACACGACGAAAAACTGTTTTTT; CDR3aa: CASSLRTHDEKLFF
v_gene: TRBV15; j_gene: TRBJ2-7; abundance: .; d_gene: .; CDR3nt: TGTGCCACCAGCAGAGATCCGTCTGATCGGGTCATCTCCTACGAGCAGTACTTC; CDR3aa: CATSRDPSDRVISYEQYF
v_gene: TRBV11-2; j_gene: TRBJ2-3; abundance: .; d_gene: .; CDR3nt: TGTGCCAGCAGCTTTGATGCAGGGGAGTCAGATACGCAGTATTTT; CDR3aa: CASSFDAGESDTQYF
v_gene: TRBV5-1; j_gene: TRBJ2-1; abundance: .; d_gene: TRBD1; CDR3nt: TGCGCCAGCAGCTTGGGCCCGGGACAGGGCCCCAATGAGCAGTTCTTC; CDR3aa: CASSLGPGQGPNEQFF
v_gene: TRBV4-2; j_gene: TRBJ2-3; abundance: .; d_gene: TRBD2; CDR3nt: TGTGCCAGCAGCCAGCAACTAGCGGGAGGATCAGATACGCAGTATTTT; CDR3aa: CASSQQLAGGSDTQYF
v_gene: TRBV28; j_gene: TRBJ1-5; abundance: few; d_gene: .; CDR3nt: TGTGCCAGCAGTGTTACAGGAAATCAGCCCCAGCATTTT; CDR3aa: CASSVTGNQPQHF
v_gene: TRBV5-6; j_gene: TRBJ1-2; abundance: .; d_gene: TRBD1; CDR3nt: TGTGCCAGCAGCTTACCCATAGGACAGGGGTGGTATGGCTACACCTTC; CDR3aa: CASSLPIGQGWYGYTF
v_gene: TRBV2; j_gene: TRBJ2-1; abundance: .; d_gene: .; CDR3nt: TGTGCCAGCAGTGGGGGCTATGAGCAGTTCTTC; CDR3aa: CASSGGYEQFF
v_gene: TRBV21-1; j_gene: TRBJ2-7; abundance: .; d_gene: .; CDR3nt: TGTGCCAGCAGCGACAAGGGGGACAGGGGGCCCGAGCAGTACTTC; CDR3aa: CASSDKGDRGPEQYF
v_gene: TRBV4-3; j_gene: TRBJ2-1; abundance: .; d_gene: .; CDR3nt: TGCGCCAGCAGCCAAGATATCTACAATGAGCAGTTCTTC; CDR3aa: CASSQDIYNEQFF
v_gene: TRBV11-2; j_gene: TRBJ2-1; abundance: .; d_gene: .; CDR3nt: TGTGCCAGCAGCTACATGACAGGGAGGAATGAGCAGTTCTTC; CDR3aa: CASSYMTGRNEQFF
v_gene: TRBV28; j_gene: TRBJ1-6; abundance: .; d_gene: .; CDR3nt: TGTGCCACCATCCGGGGGGCGAGCTCCTATAATTCACCCCTCCACTTT; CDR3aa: CATIRGASSYNSPLHF
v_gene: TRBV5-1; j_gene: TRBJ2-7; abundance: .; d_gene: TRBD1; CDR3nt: TGCGCCAGCAGTCTCGGACAGGGAGTCTCCTACGAGCAGTACTTC; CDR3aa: CASSLGQGVSYEQYF
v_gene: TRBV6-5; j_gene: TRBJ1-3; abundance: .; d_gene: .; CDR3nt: TGTGCCAGCAGTCGGGACATCGTCTCTGGAAACACCATATATTTT; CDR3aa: CASSRDIVSGNTIYF
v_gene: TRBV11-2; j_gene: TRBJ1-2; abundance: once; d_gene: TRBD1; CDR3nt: TGTGCCAGCAGCCAAATAAAGGGACAGGTGGTCGGCTACACCTTC; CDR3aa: CASSQIKGQVVGYTF
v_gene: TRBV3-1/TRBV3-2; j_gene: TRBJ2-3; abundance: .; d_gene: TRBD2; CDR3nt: TGTGCCAGCAGCCAACTAGCGGGAGAACCGACAGATACGCAGTATTTT; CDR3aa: CASSQLAGEPTDTQYF
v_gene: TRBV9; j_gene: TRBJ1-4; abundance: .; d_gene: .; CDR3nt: TGTGCCAGCAGCGAGGCCGGGGACTACGGGGGGGAACTGTTTTTT; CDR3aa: CASSEAGDYGGELFF
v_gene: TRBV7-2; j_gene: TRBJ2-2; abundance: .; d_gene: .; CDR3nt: TGTGCCAGCAGCTTAGTTTTCCAGGGCACCGGGGAGCTGTTTTTT; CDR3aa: CASSLVFQGTGELFF
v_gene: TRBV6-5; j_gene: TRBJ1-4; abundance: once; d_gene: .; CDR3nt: TGTGCCAGCAGTTACGGACAGACTAATGAAAAACTGTTTTTT; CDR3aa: CASSYGQTNEKLFF
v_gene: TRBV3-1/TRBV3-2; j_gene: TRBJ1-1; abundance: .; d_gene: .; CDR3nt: TGTGCCAGCAGCCAAGTTGGACAGCTGAACACTGAAGCTTTCTTT; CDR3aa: CASSQVGQLNTEAFF
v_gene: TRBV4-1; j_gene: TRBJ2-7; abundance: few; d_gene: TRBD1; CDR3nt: TGCGCCAGCAGCCCCGGACAGGGTCACGACGAGCAGTACTTC; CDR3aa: CASSPGQGHDEQYF
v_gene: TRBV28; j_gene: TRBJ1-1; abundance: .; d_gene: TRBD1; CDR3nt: TGTGCCAGCAGTCCCCCAAGGGGACAGTTGAACACTGAAGCTTTCTTT; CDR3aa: CASSPPRGQLNTEAFF
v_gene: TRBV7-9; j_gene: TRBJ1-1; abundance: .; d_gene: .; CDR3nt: TGTGCCAGCAGCCCAGGGACTGAAGCTTTCTTT; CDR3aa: CASSPGTEAFF